The source of this T cell receptor (beta chain) is a study of cytomegalovirus exposure and HLA in healthy donors. Donors sampled were nominally healthy, though unrecorded immune exposures were likely. Study-wide findings and caveats: In a later analysis, a missense DCLRE1C variant was linked to TCR beta V- and J-gene trimming.

The CDR3 runs 15 residues. V lost 8 bases, J lost 0 bases, and 16 bases lay in between. Germline CDR1 LNHDA, CDR2 SQIVND (reference sequence). Primers included in the PCR were 60 Vbeta and 13 Jbeta primers. Using immunoSEQ multiplex PCR, the repertoire was profiled, and TCRdb retains in-frame clones only, with some absent. The profile covers around 90,000 clones, with 65% to 80% appearing a single time and around 3% taken by the ten largest. This clone occurred once. Its antigen remains unknown. This chain connects TRBV19 to TRBJ1-2, with a weak D call TRBD1 (5 bases). The sample was PBMCs. This sequence was found in a man aged 25 to 40 in good health and CMV-seronegative. CDR3 amino acids: CASSGQGGSNYGYTF. The CDR3 nucleotides are TGTGCCAGTTCCGGGCAGGGAGGCTCTAACTATGGCTACACCTTC.